The 5 T cell receptor beta chains reported below all come from one sample, sequenced in a study of regulatory T cells in long-lasting Graves disease. Time point of the sample: newly diagnosed GD, antithyroid drugs for less than 3 months. The authors made the TCR library using RNA they extracted from PBMCs. In building TCR beta libraries, iRepertoire HTBI primers were used together with Arm-PCR of CDR3 regions. One entry per CDR3 protein, called by TCRdb with MiXCR from the multiplex PCR reads. The sample records almost 450,000 distinct CDR3 sequences, less than 20% being singletons. These data were also reused for a study on T cells in Graves' hyperthyroidism and ophthalmopathy.

The sequenced sample was peripheral blood mononuclear cells (PBMCs), obtained at new diagnosis, from a patient treated with antithyroid drugs. The receptors originated from a woman aged 25 to 39 with Graves disease.

This clonotype was observed at least ten times. This chain joins TRBV7-9 and TRBJ2-7; D is possibly TRBD2 (6 bases). This CDR3 has 13 residues. V dropped 3 bases and J dropped 4 bases, with 10 bases sitting between them. Germline CDR1 SEHNR, CDR2 FQNEAQ (reference sequence). The CDR3 region has the DNA TGTGCCAGCAGCTTGGGAGGACGGTACGAGCAGTACTTC. It codes for CASSLGGRYEQYF.

In regard to this clonotype: Being one base from a much bigger clone, this may be a read error. V usage is TRBV29-1 and J usage is TRBJ1-2, with 10 bases matching TRBD1. The CDR3 runs to 13 residues. The ends lost 5 bases at V and 4 bases at J; junction bases unmatched: 4. Germline CDR1 reads SQVTM; CDR2 reads ANQGSEA. The CDR3 DNA follows: TGCAGCGTTAAGACAGGGGGCTTCTATGGCTACACCTTC. Translation: CSVKTGGFYGYTF. Variable domain in full (rest from reference TRBV29-1 and TRBJ1-2): SAVISQKPSRDICQRGTSLTIQCQVDSQVTMMFWYRQQPGQSLTLIATANQGSEATYESGFVIDKFPISRPNLTFSTLTVSNMSPEDSSIYLCSVKTGGFYGYTFGSGTRLTVV.

This clonotype was detected many times. This rearrangement joins TRBV19 to TRBJ1-1, with D possibly matching TRBD1 (5 bases). This CDR3 has 14 amino acids. The V gene lost 7 bases and the J gene lost 3 bases, with 15 bases spanning the gap. The V gene's germline CDR1 is LNHDA and CDR2 SQIVND (reference sequence). The CDR3 DNA sequence: TGTGCCAGTATGAAGGGGCGCGGGGACACTGAAGCTTTCTTT. It is translated as CASMKGRGDTEAFF. Drawing the rest from reference TRBV19 and TRBJ1-1, the complete variable domain is DGGITQSPKYLFRKEGQNVTLSCEQNLNHDAMYWYRQDPGQGLRLIYYSQIVNDFQKGDIAEGYSVSREKKESFPLTVTSAQKNPTAFYLCASMKGRGDTEAFFGQGTRLTVV.

In its sample, this clonotype was seen many times. This chain links TRBV4-1 with TRBJ2-5; the D gene is possibly TRBD2 (6 bases). The germline V gene encodes CDR1 MGHRA and CDR2 YSYEKL. Between the trimmed V and J ends, which lost 4 bases and 5 bases, there was a span of 14 bases. The CDR3 sequence is 14 residues long. The DNA of the CDR3 is TGCGCCAGCAGCCCGATAGCGGAGACGGAGACCCAGTACTTC. This sequence encodes CASSPIAETETQYF.

The J gene is TRBJ2-7, the V gene TRBV7-2; possibly TRBD1 or TRBD2 for D (5 bases each). CDR1 SGHTA and CDR2 FQGNSA come from the germline V gene. V lost 3 bases and J lost 7, with 16 bases in between. This CDR3 has 14 residues. CDR3 bases: TGTGCCAGCAGCTTGGGACCAACCAAAGGAGAGCAGTACTTC. This translates into CASSLGPTKGEQYF.